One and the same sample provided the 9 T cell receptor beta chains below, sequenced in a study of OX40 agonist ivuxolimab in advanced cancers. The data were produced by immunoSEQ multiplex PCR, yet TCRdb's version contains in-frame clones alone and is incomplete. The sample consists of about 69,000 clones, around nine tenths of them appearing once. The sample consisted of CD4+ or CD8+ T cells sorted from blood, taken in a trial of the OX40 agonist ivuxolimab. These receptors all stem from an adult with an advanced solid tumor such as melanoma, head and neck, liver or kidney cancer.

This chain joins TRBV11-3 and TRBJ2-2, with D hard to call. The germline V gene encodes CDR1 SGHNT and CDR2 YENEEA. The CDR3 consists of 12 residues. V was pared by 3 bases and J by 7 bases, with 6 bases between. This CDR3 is CASSFGIGELFF. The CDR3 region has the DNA TGTGCCAGCAGCTTCGGAATCGGGGAGCTGTTTTTT.

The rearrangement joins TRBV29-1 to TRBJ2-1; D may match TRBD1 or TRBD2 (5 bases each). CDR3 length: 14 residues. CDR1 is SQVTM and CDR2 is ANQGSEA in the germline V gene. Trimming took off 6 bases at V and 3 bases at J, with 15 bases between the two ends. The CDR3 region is CSVLLTDYYNEQFF. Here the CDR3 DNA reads TGCAGCGTCTTGTTGACAGACTACTACAATGAGCAGTTCTTC.

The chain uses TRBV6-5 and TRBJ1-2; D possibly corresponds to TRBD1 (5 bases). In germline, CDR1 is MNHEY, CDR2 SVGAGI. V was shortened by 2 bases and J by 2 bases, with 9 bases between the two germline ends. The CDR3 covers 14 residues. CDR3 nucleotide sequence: TGTGCCAGCAGTTACCTTGAGGGGAACTATGGCTACACCTTC. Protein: CASSYLEGNYGYTF.

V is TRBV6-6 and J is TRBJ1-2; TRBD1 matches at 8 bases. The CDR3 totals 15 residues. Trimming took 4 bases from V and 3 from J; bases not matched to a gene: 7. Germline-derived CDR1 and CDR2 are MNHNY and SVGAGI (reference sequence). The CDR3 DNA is TGTGCCAGCAGTTCTCCGGGACAGGCCCACTATGGCTACACCTTC. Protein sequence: CASSSPGQAHYGYTF.

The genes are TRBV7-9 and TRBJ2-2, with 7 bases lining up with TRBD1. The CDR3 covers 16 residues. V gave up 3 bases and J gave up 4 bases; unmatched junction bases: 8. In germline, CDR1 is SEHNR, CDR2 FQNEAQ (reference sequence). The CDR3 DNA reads TGTGCCAGCAGCTTCCCAGACAGGGTGGGCACCGGGGAGCTGTTTTTT. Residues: CASSFPDRVGTGELFF.

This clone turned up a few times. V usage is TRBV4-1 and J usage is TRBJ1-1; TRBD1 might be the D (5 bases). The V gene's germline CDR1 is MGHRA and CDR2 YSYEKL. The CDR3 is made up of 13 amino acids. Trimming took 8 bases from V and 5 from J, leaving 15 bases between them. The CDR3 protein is CASGPRGGTEAFF. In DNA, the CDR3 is TGCGCCAGCGGTCCACGGGGCGGGACTGAAGCTTTCTTT.

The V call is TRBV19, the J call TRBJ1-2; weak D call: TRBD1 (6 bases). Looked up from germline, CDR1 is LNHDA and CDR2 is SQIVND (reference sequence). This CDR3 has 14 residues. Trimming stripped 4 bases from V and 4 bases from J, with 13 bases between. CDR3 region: CASSRRQESYGYTF. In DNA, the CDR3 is TGTGCCAGTAGTAGAAGACAGGAAAGCTATGGCTACACCTTC. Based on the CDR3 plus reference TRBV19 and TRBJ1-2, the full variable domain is DGGITQSPKYLFRKEGQNVTLSCEQNLNHDAMYWYRQDPGQGLRLIYYSQIVNDFQKGDIAEGYSVSREKKESFPLTVTSAQKNPTAFYLCASSRRQESYGYTFGSGTRLTVV.

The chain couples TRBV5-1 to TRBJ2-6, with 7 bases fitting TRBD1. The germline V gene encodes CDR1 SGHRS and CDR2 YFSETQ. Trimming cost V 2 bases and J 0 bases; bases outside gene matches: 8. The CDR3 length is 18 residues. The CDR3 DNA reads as TGCGCCAGCAGCTTTACAGGGGCCGGACCCTCTGGGGCCAACGTCCTGACTTTC. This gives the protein CASSFTGAGPSGANVLTF.

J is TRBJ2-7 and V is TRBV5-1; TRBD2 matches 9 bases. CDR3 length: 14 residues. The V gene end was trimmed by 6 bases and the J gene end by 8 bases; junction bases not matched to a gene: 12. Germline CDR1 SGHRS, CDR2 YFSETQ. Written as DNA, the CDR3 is TGCGCCAGCACCGAGACTAGCGGAGCCGAGCAGCAGTACTTC. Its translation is CASTETSGAEQQYF.